The entry that follows covers one T cell receptor (beta chain) sequence. Antigen: not known. This entry comes from a study of monozygotic twins with inflammatory bowel disease. Germline CDR1 and CDR2: GTSNPN and SVGIG (reference sequence). The CDR3 loop spans 13 amino acids. Study-wide results and caveats: No distinction between different T cell subtypes was possible. Researchers report that IBD patients shared fewer clonotypes with others than healthy twins, especially amid disease activity.

TCR libraries each used 3,500 to 4,500 ng of total RNA. TCRdb re-called the 5' RACE reads, yielding one record per CDR3 amino acid sequence without DNA. The sample table sets out 440,000 or so distinct CDR3 sequences. J is TRBJ2-3 and V is TRBV30. Sequencing was carried out using blood. The sequence was collected from a human donor with ulcerative colitis or Crohn's disease, or a healthy co-twin of an affected twin (not recorded which). The CDR3 spells CAYKVQASDTQYF.